The 27 T cell receptor beta chains in this list originate from one sample, sequenced in a study of T-cell reconstitution after alpha-beta-depleted transplantation in children. TCRbeta library construction was performed incorporating unique molecular identifiers. TCRdb recomputed calls from the PCR reads with MiXCR, one row per CDR3 protein. The data hold roughly 570,000 distinct CDR3 sequences, with more than 20% observed a single time. This material consisted of PBMCs, taken before TCRalphabeta/CD19-depleted stem cell transplant. Every receptor here comes from a boy younger than two with Wiskott-Aldrich syndrome, due to receive a stem cell transplant.

This chain joins TRBV20-1 and TRBJ2-5; D uncertain. Trimming stripped 7 bases from V and 3 bases from J, with 9 bases between. The CDR3 is made up of 11 amino acids. Germline V gene data show CDR1 as DFQATT and CDR2 as SNEGSKA (reference sequence). CDR3 nucleotides: TGCAGTGGAGAGCGAAAAGAGACCCAGTACTTC. Translation: CSGERKETQYF.

This clonotype turned up a few times. The chain recombines TRBV20-1 with TRBJ2-7; the match to TRBD2 covers 9 bases. This CDR3 region has 14 residues. With 0 bases clipped from V and 7 bases from J, the junction kept 7 bases outside the gene matches. Per the germline V gene, CDR1 is DFQATT and CDR2 is SNEGSKA (reference sequence). The CDR3: CSAREGLARGEQYF. Written as DNA, the CDR3 is TGCAGTGCTAGAGAGGGACTAGCCCGAGGAGAGCAGTACTTC.

J is TRBJ2-1 and V is TRBV15; 12 nucleotides line up with TRBD2. Germline CDR1 is LNHNV and CDR2 is YYDKDF (reference sequence). V shed 5 bases and J 2 bases; nucleotides not matched to a gene: 7. The CDR3 covers 17 residues. CDR3 in amino acids: CATSSRSSGRAYNEQFF. CDR3 coding DNA: TGTGCCACCAGCTCACGATCTAGCGGGAGGGCCTACAATGAGCAGTTCTTC.

The chain is built from TRBV5-1 and TRBJ2-5; 7 nucleotides align to TRBD1. The V segment lost 4 bases and the J segment 3 bases; nucleotides outside the gene matches: 6. CDR1 SGHRS and CDR2 YFSETQ come from the germline V gene. The CDR3 length is 14 residues. The CDR3, as DNA: TGCGCCAGCAGCCCCCGGGACAGAAAAGAGACCCAGTACTTC. This encodes CASSPRDRKETQYF.

The J gene is TRBJ2-7, the V gene TRBV20-1, with 9 bases lining up with TRBD1. The V gene's germline CDR1 is DFQATT and CDR2 SNEGSKA (reference sequence). The CDR3 consists of 17 residues. With V trimmed by 6 bases and J by 4 bases, 19 bases remained unmatched. The CDR3 coding sequence is TGCAGTGCCCTGGGGGGGTATCCGGGACAGGGAGGATACGAGCAGTACTTC. It specifies CSALGGYPGQGGYEQYF.

The CDR3 region is CASSLAGAHNEQFF. CDR3 sequence (DNA): TGTGCCAGCAGTTTAGCCGGAGCCCACAATGAGCAGTTCTTC. This chain links TRBV12-3 or TRBV12-4 with TRBJ2-1; D gene unclear. CDR3 size: 14 residues. V lost 0 bases and J 5 bases, leaving 8 bases between the germline ends.

This rearrangement joins TRBV20-1 to TRBJ2-2; D is possibly TRBD2 (6 bases). Germline loops: CDR1 DFQATT, CDR2 SNEGSKA (reference sequence). This CDR3 spans 16 amino acids. V was clipped by 3 bases and J by 3 bases, with 17 bases between them. The CDR3, as DNA: TGCAGTGCTAGCGACGCGGGACGCGGATACACCGGGGAGCTGTTTTTT. It specifies CSASDAGRGYTGELFF.

The rearrangement links TRBV28 to TRBJ1-1; 8 nucleotides align to TRBD1. The CDR3 has 15 residues. The V and J ends lost 1 base and 10 bases, in that order; junction bases with no gene match: 11. Germline-derived CDR1 and CDR2 are MDHEN and SYDVKM. The CDR3 loop is CASSLYPGQGAAAFF. For the CDR3, the DNA is TGTGCCAGCAGTTTATATCCCGGGCAGGGGGCGGCAGCTTTCTTT.

This clonotype was found a few times. The J gene is TRBJ2-1, the V gene TRBV20-1; D may be TRBD2 (5 bases). V dropped 6 bases and J dropped 3 bases, with 12 bases sitting between them. The CDR3 length is 13 residues. Germline V gene sequence: CDR1 DFQATT, CDR2 SNEGSKA (reference sequence). CDR3 loop: CSATPTSYNEQFF. The DNA for the CDR3 is TGCAGTGCCACCCCTACTAGCTACAATGAGCAGTTCTTC.

V usage is TRBV5-1 and J usage is TRBJ2-5, with TRBD2 identical over 7 bases. Germline trimming cut 4 bases from V and 2 bases from J; bases unmatched to any gene: 5. The CDR3 has 14 residues. Germline lookup yields CDR1 SGHRS and CDR2 YFSETQ. The CDR3 reads CASSQGLPQETQYF. The CDR3 DNA is TGCGCCAGCAGCCAGGGACTACCTCAAGAGACCCAGTACTTC.

The chain combines TRBV14 with TRBJ2-7, with 8 bases that match TRBD1. J was trimmed by 3 bases and V by 0 bases; bases with no gene match: 10. The CDR3 length is 17 residues. Germline CDR1 SGHDN, CDR2 FVKESK. The CDR3 is CASSQDVRTGKGYEQYF. Written as DNA, the CDR3 is TGTGCCAGCAGCCAAGACGTACGGACAGGGAAAGGCTACGAGCAGTACTTC.

The chain joins TRBV20-1 to TRBJ2-2; 7 positions agree with TRBD1. CDR1 is DFQATT, CDR2 SNEGSKA, per germline (reference sequence). The CDR3 loop spans 14 amino acids. V was clipped by 6 bases and J by 7 bases; unmatched bases: 11. The CDR3 here is CSASTGTVIGELFF. CDR3 bases: TGCAGTGCCAGTACCGGGACAGTAATCGGGGAGCTGTTTTTT.

This clonotype was observed a few times. This sequence joins TRBV5-1 and TRBJ2-3; no definite D call. V dropped 6 bases and J dropped 4 bases, with 15 bases sitting between them. This CDR3 spans 14 amino acids. From germline, CDR1 is SGHRS and CDR2 YFSETQ. The CDR3 here is CASNSIAIADTQYF. In nucleotides, the CDR3 is TGCGCCAGCAATAGCATTGCTATCGCAGATACGCAGTATTTT.

This chain joins TRBV27 and TRBJ2-5; 10 bases match TRBD1. The CDR3 loop spans 16 amino acids. With 5 bases clipped from V and 2 bases from J, the junction kept 8 bases outside the gene matches. Germline V gene data show CDR1 as MNHEY and CDR2 as SMNVEV (reference sequence). CDR3 DNA: TGTGCCAGCAGTCTTATAAGGGACAGGGGTCAAGAGACCCAGTACTTC. Protein sequence: CASSLIRDRGQETQYF.

The chain carries TRBV12-3 or TRBV12-4 and TRBJ2-3; D is ambiguous. Trimming took 6 bases from V and 2 from J, leaving 9 bases between them. The CDR3 extends over 13 amino acids. This chain's CDR3 is CASRPRDTDTQYF. The CDR3 DNA reads TGTGCCAGCAGGCCAAGGGACACAGATACGCAGTATTTT.

Regarding this clonotype: At one boundary the junction diverges from the germline segment, which might be a read error. The rearrangement uses TRBV28 and TRBJ2-1; 9 bases map to TRBD2. Germline V CDR1 and CDR2: MDHEN, SYDVKM. The CDR3 is made up of 16 amino acids. CDR3 sequence (DNA): TGTGCCAGCAGTATATGGAGTAGCGGGAGTCGAAATGAGCAGTTCTTC. This codes for CASSIWSSGSRNEQFF.

The chain links TRBV6-1 to TRBJ2-1, with a weak D call TRBD2 (5 bases). Germline V CDR1 and CDR2: MNHNS, SASEGT. V was pared by 4 bases and J by 8 bases, with 12 bases between. The CDR3 length is 13 residues. Here the CDR3 reads CASSVRGRDEQFF. The CDR3 nucleotides read TGTGCCAGCAGTGTACGGGGTAGGGATGAGCAGTTCTTC.

This chain connects TRBV6-6 to TRBJ1-4; no reliable D call. CDR3 length: 13 amino acids. The germline gives CDR1 MNHNY, CDR2 SVGAGI (reference sequence). Trimming removed 0 bases from V and 8 bases from J, with 7 bases in between. The CDR3 is CASSYSTGEKLFF. As DNA, the CDR3 is TGTGCCAGCAGTTACTCGACCGGAGAAAAACTGTTTTTT.

The genes are TRBV12-3 or TRBV12-4 and TRBJ2-7, with D maybe TRBD1 (6 bases). The length of the CDR3 is 14 residues. Between the trimmed V and J ends, which lost 2 bases and 2 bases, there was a span of 10 bases. Here the CDR3 reads CASSLSPGAYEQYF. The CDR3, as DNA: TGTGCCAGCAGTTTATCGCCAGGGGCCTACGAGCAGTACTTC.

The chain combines TRBV29-1 with TRBJ2-3; perhaps TRBD1 as D (5 bases). Trimming pared 4 bases from V and 0 bases from J, leaving 11 bases between. Germline V gene data show CDR1 as SQVTM and CDR2 as ANQGSEA. This CDR3 contains 14 residues. The CDR3 nucleotides are TGCAGCGTTGCGACAGACTCTAGCACAGATACGCAGTATTTT. This translates into CSVATDSSTDTQYF.

The gene calls are TRBV5-1 and TRBJ2-1; D gene uncertain. This CDR3 spans 15 amino acids. V lost 0 bases to trimming and J lost 5 bases, with 12 bases between them. From germline, CDR1 is SGHRS and CDR2 YFSETQ. The CDR3 nucleotides read TGCGCCAGCAGCTTGGTTGCCAGCGCCCACAATGAGCAGTTCTTC. Translation gives CASSLVASAHNEQFF.

This clonotype was observed a single time. The chain is built from TRBV19 and TRBJ2-2; D not resolved. V gave up 2 bases and J gave up 5 bases, with 3 bases separating them. The CDR3 is 12 amino acids. In germline, CDR1 is LNHDA, CDR2 SQIVND (reference sequence). The CDR3 loop reads CASSIRTGELFF. The DNA of the CDR3 is TGTGCCAGTAGTATAAGGACCGGGGAGCTGTTTTTT.

This clonotype was found a few times. The DNA for the CDR3 is TGTGCCAGCAGTTCCGGAGTGGGATCCCAAGAGACCCAGTACTTC. Translating it yields CASSSGVGSQETQYF. The chain employs TRBV12-3 or TRBV12-4 and TRBJ2-5; D is undetermined. V gave up 4 bases and J gave up 1 base, with 13 bases separating them. This CDR3 region has 15 residues.

The CDR3: CASSFPTRLAGGVDTQYF. CDR3 nucleotides: TGTGCCAGCAGTTTCCCAACTCGCCTAGCGGGAGGAGTAGATACGCAGTATTTT. The chain has TRBV12-3 or TRBV12-4 and TRBJ2-3, with 11 nucleotides matching TRBD2. This CDR3 spans 18 amino acids. V trimming: 3 bases; J trimming: 5 bases; junction bases outside the gene matches: 13.

The rearrangement joins TRBV20-1 to TRBJ2-5; D is perhaps TRBD1 (6 bases). The V end lost 7 bases, the J end lost 1 base, and 13 bases lay between the germline ends. The CDR3 sequence is 13 residues long. Germline V CDR1 and CDR2: DFQATT, SNEGSKA (reference sequence). The DNA for the CDR3 is TGCAGTGTCTTGCGAGGGGGCCAAGAGACCCAGTACTTC. This gives the protein CSVLRGGQETQYF.

The CDR3 DNA reads as TGCAGTGCTAGAGGGACAAAAAAGACCCAGTACTTC. Its translation is CSARGTKKTQYF. The chain carries TRBV20-1 and TRBJ2-5; D might be TRBD1 (5 bases). The CDR3 is 12 amino acids. The ends were cut back, 1 base at V and 6 bases at J, with 9 bases in the middle. Germline V gene sequence: CDR1 DFQATT, CDR2 SNEGSKA (reference sequence).

The chain combines TRBV3-1 with TRBJ2-7; TRBD2 might be the D (5 bases). The germline V gene encodes CDR1 LGHDT and CDR2 YNNKEL (reference sequence). The ends were cut back, 2 bases at V and 4 bases at J, with 12 bases in the middle. The CDR3 has 14 residues. The CDR3 sequence is CASSQTFSGYEQYF. CDR3 coding DNA: TGTGCCAGCAGCCAAACCTTCAGCGGTTACGAGCAGTACTTC.